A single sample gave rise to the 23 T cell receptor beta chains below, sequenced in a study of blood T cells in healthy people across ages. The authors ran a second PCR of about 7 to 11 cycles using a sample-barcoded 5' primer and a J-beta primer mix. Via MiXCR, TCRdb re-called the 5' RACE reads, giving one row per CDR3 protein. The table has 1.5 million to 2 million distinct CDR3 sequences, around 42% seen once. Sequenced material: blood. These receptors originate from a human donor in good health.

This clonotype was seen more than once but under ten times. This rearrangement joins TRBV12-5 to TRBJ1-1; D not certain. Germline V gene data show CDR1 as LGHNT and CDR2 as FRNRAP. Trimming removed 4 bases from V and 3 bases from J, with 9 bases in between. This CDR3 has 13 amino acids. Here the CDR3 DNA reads TGTGCTAGTGGTTGGATCCAAGACACTGAAGCTTTCTTT. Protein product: CASGWIQDTEAFF.

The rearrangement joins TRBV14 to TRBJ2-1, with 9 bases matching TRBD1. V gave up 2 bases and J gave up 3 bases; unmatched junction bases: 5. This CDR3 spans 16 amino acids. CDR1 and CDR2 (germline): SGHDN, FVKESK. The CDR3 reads CASSQFRQGDYNEQFF. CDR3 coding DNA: TGTGCCAGCAGCCAATTTCGACAGGGGGACTACAATGAGCAGTTCTTC.

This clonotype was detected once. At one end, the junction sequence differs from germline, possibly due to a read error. The CDR3 spells CVSSPRRVENEQFF. CDR3 coding DNA: TGTGTCAGCAGCCCCCGAAGAGTAGAGAATGAGCAGTTCTTC. The gene calls are TRBV7-2 and TRBJ2-1; the D is unclear. Germline V gene data show CDR1 as SGHTA and CDR2 as FQGNSA. The CDR3 is made up of 14 amino acids.

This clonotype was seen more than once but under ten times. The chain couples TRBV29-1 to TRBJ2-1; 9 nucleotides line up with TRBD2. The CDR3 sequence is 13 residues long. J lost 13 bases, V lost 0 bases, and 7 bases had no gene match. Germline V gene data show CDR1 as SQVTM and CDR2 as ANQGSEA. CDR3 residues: CSVEESVLAGQFF. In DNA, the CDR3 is TGCAGCGTTGAAGAATCGGTACTAGCGGGCCAGTTCTTC.

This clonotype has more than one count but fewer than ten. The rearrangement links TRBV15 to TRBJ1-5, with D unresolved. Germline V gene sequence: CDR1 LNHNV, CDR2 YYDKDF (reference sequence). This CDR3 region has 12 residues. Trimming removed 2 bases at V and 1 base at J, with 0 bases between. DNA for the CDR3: TGTGCCACCAGCAGAAGCAATCAGCCCCAGCATTTT. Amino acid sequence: CATSRSNQPQHF.

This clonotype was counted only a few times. The CDR3 loop is CASRLGEGLGNTIYF. The CDR3 nucleotides are TGTGCCAGCCGCCTAGGGGAGGGGTTGGGAAACACCATATATTTT. The rearrangement links TRBV7-2 to TRBJ1-3, with D perhaps matching TRBD1 (5 bases). The V and J ends lost 8 bases and 4 bases respectively, with 18 bases between them. Per the germline V gene, CDR1 is SGHTA and CDR2 is FQGNSA. CDR3 length equals 15 residues.

This CDR3 reads CASSPPGGRRGYTF. DNA for the CDR3: TGTGCCAGCAGTCCCCCTGGGGGGCGGAGAGGCTACACCTTC. The J gene is TRBJ1-2, the V gene TRBV6-5; TRBD1 is a possible D gene (6 bases). Germline values: CDR1 MNHEY, CDR2 SVGAGI. V lost 5 bases and J 8 bases, leaving 18 bases between the germline ends. The CDR3 totals 14 residues.

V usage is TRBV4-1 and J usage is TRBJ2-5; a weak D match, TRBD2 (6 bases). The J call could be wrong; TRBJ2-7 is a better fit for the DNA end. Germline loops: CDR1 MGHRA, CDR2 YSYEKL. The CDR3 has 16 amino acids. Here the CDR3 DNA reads TGCGCCAGCAGCCAGCTAAGCGTACGGGGGACCTACGAGCAGTACTTC. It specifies CASSQLSVRGTYEQYF.

The CDR3 protein is CASSAGAPRDEKLFF. As DNA, the CDR3 is TGTGCCAGCAGCGCTGGGGCCCCCCGGGATGAAAAACTGTTTTTT. V usage is TRBV5-6 and J usage is TRBJ1-4, with a tentative D call TRBD1 (5 bases). CDR3 length equals 15 residues. V lost 4 bases, J lost 6 bases, and 16 bases lay in between. Germline CDR1 is SGHDT and CDR2 is YYEEEE.

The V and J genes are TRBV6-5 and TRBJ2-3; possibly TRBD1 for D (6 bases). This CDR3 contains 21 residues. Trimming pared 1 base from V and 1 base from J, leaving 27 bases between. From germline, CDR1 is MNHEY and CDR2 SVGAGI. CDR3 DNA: TGTGCCAGCAGTTACTTTCCGGTCGGGCAAGGGGGACCCGGGGGCACAGATACGCAGTATTTT. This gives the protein CASSYFPVGQGGPGGTDTQYF.

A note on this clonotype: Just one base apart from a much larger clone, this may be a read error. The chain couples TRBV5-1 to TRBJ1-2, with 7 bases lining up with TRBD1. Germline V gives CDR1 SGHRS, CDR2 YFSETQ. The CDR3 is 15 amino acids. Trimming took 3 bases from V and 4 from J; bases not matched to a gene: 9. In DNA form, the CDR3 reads TGCGCCAGCAGCTGGGGACAGTCACTCGGCTATGGCTACACCTTC. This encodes CASSWGQSLGYGYTF.

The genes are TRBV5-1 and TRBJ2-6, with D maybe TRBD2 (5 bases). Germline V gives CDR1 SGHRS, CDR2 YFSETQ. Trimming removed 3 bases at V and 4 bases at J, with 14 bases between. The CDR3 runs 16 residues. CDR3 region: CASSSDPSGGANVLTF. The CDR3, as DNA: TGCGCCAGCAGCTCGGACCCTTCGGGGGGGGCCAACGTCCTGACTTTC.

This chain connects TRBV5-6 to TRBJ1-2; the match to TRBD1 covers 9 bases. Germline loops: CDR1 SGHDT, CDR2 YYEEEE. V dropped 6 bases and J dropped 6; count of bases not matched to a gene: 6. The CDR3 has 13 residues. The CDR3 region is CASTIQGADGYTF. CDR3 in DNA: TGTGCCAGCACGATACAGGGGGCAGATGGCTACACCTTC.

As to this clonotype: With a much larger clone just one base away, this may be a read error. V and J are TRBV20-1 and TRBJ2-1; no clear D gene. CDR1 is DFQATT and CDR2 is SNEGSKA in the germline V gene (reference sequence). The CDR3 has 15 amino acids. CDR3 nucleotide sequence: TGCAGTGCTGGAGATACAGTTACCGCTTCTCCTGGGCAGTTCTTC. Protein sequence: CSAGDTVTASPGQFF.

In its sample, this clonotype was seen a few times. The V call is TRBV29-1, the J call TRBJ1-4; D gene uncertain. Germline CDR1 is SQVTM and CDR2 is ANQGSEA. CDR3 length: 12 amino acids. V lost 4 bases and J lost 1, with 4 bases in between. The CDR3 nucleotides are TGCAGCGTTGGGGAAACTAATGAAAAACTGTTTTTT. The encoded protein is CSVGETNEKLFF.

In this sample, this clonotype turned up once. CDR3 loop: CASSWLQGFNQPQHF. CDR3 sequence (DNA): TGTGCCAGCAGTTGGCTACAGGGATTCAATCAGCCCCAGCATTTT. The rearrangement joins TRBV6-2 or TRBV6-3 to TRBJ1-5, with D possibly TRBD1 on 6 matching bases. Trimming left V 4 bases short and J 3 bases short, with 13 bases between. The V gene's germline CDR1 is MNHEY and CDR2 SVGEGT. CDR3 length equals 15 residues.

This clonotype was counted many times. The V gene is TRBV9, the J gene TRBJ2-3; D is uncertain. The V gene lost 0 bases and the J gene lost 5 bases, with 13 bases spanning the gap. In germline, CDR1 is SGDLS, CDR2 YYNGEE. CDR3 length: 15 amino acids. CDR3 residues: CASSVGSTLGDTQYF. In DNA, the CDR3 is TGTGCCAGCAGCGTAGGTAGCACCTTAGGAGATACGCAGTATTTT. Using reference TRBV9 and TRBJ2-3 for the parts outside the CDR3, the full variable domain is DSGVTQTPKHLITATGQRVTLRCSPRSGDLSVYWYQQSLDQGLQFLIQYYNGEERAKGNILERFSAQQFPDLHSELNLSSLELGDSALYFCASSVGSTLGDTQYFGPGTRLTVL.

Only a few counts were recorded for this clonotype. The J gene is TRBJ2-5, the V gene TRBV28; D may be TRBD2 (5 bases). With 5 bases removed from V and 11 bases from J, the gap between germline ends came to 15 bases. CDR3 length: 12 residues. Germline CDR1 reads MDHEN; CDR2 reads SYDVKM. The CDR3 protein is CASSPPGWEQYF. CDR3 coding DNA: TGTGCCAGCAGTCCTCCGGGGTGGGAGCAGTACTTC.

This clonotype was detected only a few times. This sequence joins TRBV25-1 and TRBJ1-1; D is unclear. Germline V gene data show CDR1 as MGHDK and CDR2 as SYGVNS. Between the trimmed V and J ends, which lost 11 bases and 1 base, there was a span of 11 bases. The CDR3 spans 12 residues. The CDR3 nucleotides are TGTGCCCAATCAGACAAGAACACTGAAGCTTTCTTT. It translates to CAQSDKNTEAFF.

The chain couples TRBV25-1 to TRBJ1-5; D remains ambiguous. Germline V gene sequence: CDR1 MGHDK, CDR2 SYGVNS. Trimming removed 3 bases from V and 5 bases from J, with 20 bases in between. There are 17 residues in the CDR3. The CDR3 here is CASSDQESGIWDQPQHF. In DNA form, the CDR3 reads TGTGCCAGCAGTGACCAAGAAAGCGGGATTTGGGATCAGCCCCAGCATTTT.

The CDR3, as DNA: TGTGCCAGCAGTCCCGGCCGGACTAGCGGGGGAGATACGCAGTATTTT. Amino acid sequence: CASSPGRTSGGDTQYF. The V call is TRBV7-3, the J call TRBJ2-3; 13 nucleotides align to TRBD2. CDR3 length: 16 residues. Unmatched junction bases numbered 8, after V lost 6 bases and J lost 5 bases. Germline loops: CDR1 SGHTA, CDR2 FQGTGA.

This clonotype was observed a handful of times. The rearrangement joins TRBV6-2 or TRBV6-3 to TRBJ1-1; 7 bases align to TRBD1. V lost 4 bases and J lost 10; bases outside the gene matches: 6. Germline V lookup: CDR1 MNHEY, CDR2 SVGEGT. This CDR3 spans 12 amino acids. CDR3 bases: TGTGCCAGCAGTTCGAGACAGGGTGGAGCTTTCTTT. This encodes CASSSRQGGAFF.

CDR3 nucleotides: TGTGCCAGCAGTGCGGTATTGGGGAATGAGCAGTTCTTC. The encoded protein is CASSAVLGNEQFF. The V gene is TRBV6-4, the J gene TRBJ2-1; D gene ambiguous. The CDR3 consists of 13 residues. Per the germline V gene, CDR1 is MRHNA and CDR2 is SNTAGT. Trimming pared 4 bases from V and 7 bases from J, leaving 11 bases between.